The entry that follows covers one T cell receptor beta chain sequence. In the study's own analysis: Amplification of reference gene primers was used by the study to estimate nucleated cell counts. Profiled with immunoSEQ multiplex PCR; TCRdb holds only in-frame clones, not every one. V, J and clone size are those of that table, while D and trimming were read from the DNA. The table has around 300,000 clones, 85% to 90% seen once. Participant ages covered roughly 18 to 89 years across 24 US areas. Each participant's cohort was designated according to participant-reported clinical history. The data were taken from a study of blood T cell repertoires in COVID-19. Across the study: Collection of acute and convalescent COVID-19 samples took place in the United States, Italy and Spain.

This clonotype was obtained from a young woman who had recovered from COVID-19. Sequenced: PBMCs or T cells enriched from blood (not recorded which).

The CDR3 DNA reads TGTGCCAGCAGTTACTCTACAGATAGCAATCAGCCCCAGCATTTT. This sequence encodes CASSYSTDSNQPQHF. The chain is built from TRBV6-5 and TRBJ1-5; D is ambiguous. Looked up from germline, CDR1 is MNHEY and CDR2 is SVGAGI. V lost 0 bases, J lost 0 bases, and 6 bases lay in between. The CDR3 loop spans 15 amino acids.